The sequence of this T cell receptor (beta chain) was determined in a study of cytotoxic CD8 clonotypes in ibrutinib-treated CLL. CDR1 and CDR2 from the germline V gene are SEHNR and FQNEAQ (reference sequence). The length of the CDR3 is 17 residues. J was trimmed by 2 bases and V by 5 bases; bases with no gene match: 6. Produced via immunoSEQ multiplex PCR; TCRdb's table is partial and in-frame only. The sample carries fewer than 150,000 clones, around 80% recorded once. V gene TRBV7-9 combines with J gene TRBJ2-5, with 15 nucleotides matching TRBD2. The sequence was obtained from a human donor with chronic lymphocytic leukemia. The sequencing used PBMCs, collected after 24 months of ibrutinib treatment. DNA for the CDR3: TGTGCCAGCAGCCGGACTAGCGGGGGGGCCTATCAAGAGACCCAGTACTTC. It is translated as CASSRTSGGAYQETQYF.